Listed below are T cell receptor beta chains from one sample, sequenced in a study of human T cells and chemical hapten exposure. Via MiXCR, TCRdb re-called the RACE reads, giving one row per CDR3 protein. The data show around 52,000 distinct CDR3 sequences, about 9% seen once. The sample in question was whole blood, obtained in connection with sensitization to the hapten diphenylcyclopropenone (DPC). Source of these receptors: a woman in her thirties or forties with alopecia areata. Some clones in this sample may be carry-over from other donors' samples. Both conserved end residues are part of each CDR3. Not every row has a clone size; where given, it reads once, few, many or a size class.

clone_size: many
v_call: TRBV19
j_call: TRBJ1-2
cdr3_aa: CASSARTGGSGYTF

clone_size: many
v_call: TRBV29-1
j_call: TRBJ2-2
cdr3_aa: CSVGQGGNTGELFF

clone_size: few
v_call: TRBV30
j_call: TRBJ2-3
cdr3_aa: CAWSSVRRLAGAGDTQYF

clone_size: once
v_call: TRBV18
j_call: TRBJ1-5
cdr3_aa: CASSGQALNQPQHF

clone_size: few
v_call: TRBV4-2
j_call: TRBJ1-5
cdr3_aa: CASSHFSGTGGDSNQPQHF

clone_size: many
v_call: TRBV5-1
j_call: TRBJ1-5
cdr3_aa: CASSLSNPMVEPQHF

clone_size: many
v_call: TRBV3-1
j_call: TRBJ1-2
cdr3_aa: CASSRRGARFDGYTF

clone_size: many
v_call: TRBV7-2
j_call: TRBJ1-3
cdr3_aa: CASSLRDKFGNTIYF

clone_size: -
v_call: TRBV5-8
j_call: TRBJ1-2
cdr3_aa: CASSFRGSVYGYTF

clone_size: -
v_call: TRBV24-1
j_call: TRBJ2-1
cdr3_aa: CATSGGGGAYNEQFF

clone_size: few
v_call: TRBV12-3/TRBV12-4
j_call: TRBJ1-5
cdr3_aa: CASSLAGIYQPQHF

clone_size: -
v_call: TRBV5-6
j_call: TRBJ1-5
cdr3_aa: CASSPRGRGQPQHF

clone_size: -
v_call: TRBV29-1
j_call: TRBJ1-1
cdr3_aa: CSVDGRGGVNTEAFF

clone_size: few
v_call: TRBV6-5
j_call: TRBJ1-3
cdr3_aa: CASSYSNKVYGNTIYF

clone_size: -
v_call: TRBV6-5
j_call: TRBJ1-2
cdr3_aa: CASSYSETGRPLRGYTF

clone_size: -
v_call: TRBV6-2/TRBV6-3
j_call: TRBJ1-1
cdr3_aa: CASSYSAGEGTEAFF